This entry is about one T cell receptor beta chain. The specificity of this receptor is unknown. No base-level quality is on record; no much larger clone is a single base apart. The sample comes from a study of T-cell reconstitution after alpha-beta-depleted transplantation in children (TCRdb year 2016). For the study in its entirety: The study quantitatively tracked T-cell immune reconstitution after TCRalphabeta/CD19-depleted allogeneic hematopoietic cell transplantation in children using TCR repertoire profiling.

The library was prepared using PCR. The run used an Illumina HiSeq 2500. TCR libraries were prepared with molecular barcoding, using unique molecular identifiers to normalize TCRbeta repertoire quantification. The public reads were run again by TCRdb, first through fastp at Q25 and then through MiXCR, and only productive beta chains were kept. Every entry covers one CDR3 protein and lists the most common genes and DNA from its rows. Within this sample are about 240,000 distinct CDR3 sequences, with roughly 23% of them counted one time only. The top ten constitute roughly 2.6% of the sample. What the authors observed across the whole study: Apparently early alphabetaT-cell count recovery about two months after transplant reportedly relied on only several hundred rapidly expanded clones derived from non-depleted graft cells. The high TCRbeta diversity at day 60 in some patients was ascribed to recipient T cells and intrathymic progenitors that had survived conditioning. Over subsequent months, a decline in hyperexpanded clone frequencies was noted, and after one year, T-cell counts and TCRbeta diversity were mostly ascribed to newly produced T cells.

The intended sense of this specimen's treatment or condition label: allogeneic hematopoietic cell transplantation with graft depleted of TCRalphabeta T cells and CD19 B cells. TCRalphabeta/CD19-depleted allogeneic hematopoietic cell grafts were given to the transplant recipients, all of whom were children. Inclusive of the bounding cysteine and phenylalanine, the CDR3 is 12 residues long. Just the 36-base CDR3 DNA is kept, in frame starting at base 1. V is shortened by 7 bases, J by 7 bases, and the region joining them spans 11 bases. CDR1 is given as PRHDT and CDR2 as FYEKMQ, both from the germline V gene (reference sequence).

The receptor comes from a girl under 10 years old with Fanconi anemia, due to receive a stem cell transplant. Recombination connected TRBV13 to TRBJ2-1, and possibly TRBD2, on 5 matching bases. Here the sequenced sample was PBMCs, taken before TCRalphabeta/CD19-depleted stem cell transplant. The sequence in DNA is TGTGCCAGCAACTCACGGGGTAATGAGCAGTTCTTC. This sequence encodes CASNSRGNEQFF.